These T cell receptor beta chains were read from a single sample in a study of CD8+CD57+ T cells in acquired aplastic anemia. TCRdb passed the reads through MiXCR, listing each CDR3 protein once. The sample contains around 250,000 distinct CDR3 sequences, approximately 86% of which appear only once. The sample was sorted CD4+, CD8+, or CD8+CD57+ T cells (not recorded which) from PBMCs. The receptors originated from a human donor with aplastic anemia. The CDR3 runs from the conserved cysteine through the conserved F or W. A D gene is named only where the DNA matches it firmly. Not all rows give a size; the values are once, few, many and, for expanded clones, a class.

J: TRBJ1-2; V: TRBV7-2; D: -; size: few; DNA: TGTGCCAGCAGCCGGGGGACCGGGGAAGGCTACACCTTC; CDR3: CASSRGTGEGYTF
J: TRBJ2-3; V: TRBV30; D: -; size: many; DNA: TGTGCCTGGAGTGAGGTAGCGGAGAACACAGATACGCAGTATTTT; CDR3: CAWSEVAENTDTQYF
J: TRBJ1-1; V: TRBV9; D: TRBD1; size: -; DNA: TGTGCCAGCAGCGGGCGAGGGCGACAGGGCGCTGACGCTTTCTTT; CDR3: CASSGRGRQGADAFF
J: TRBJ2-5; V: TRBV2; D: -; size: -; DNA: TGTGCCAGCGGGGACGGGGGCAAAGAAGCGCACCAGTACTTC; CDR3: CASGDGGKEAHQYF
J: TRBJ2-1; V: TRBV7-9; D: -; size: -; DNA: TGTGCCAGCAGCCAGTCTAGTGGGCGATTCTACAATCAGCAGTTCTTC; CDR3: CASSQSSGRFYNQQFF
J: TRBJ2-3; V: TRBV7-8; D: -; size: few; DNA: TGTGCCAGCGGCGAAGCGGGCACAGATACGCAGTATTTT; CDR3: CASGEAGTDTQYF
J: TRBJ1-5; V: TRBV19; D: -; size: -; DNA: TGTGCCAGTGCCCGACAGTATCGTCAGCCCCAGCATTTT; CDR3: CASARQYRQPQHF
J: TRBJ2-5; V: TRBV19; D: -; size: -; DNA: TGTGCCACTAGTATAGGCAGCGAGCCCTACGCCCAGTACTTC; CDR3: CATSIGSEPYAQYF
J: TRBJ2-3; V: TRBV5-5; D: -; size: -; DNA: TGTGCCAGCAGCCCCCAGGCAGGGACAGATACGCAGTATTTT; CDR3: CASSPQAGTDTQYF
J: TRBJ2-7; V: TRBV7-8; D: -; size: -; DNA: TGTGCCAGCAGCGTAGATGGGGGCTACGAGACGTACTTC; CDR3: CASSVDGGYETYF